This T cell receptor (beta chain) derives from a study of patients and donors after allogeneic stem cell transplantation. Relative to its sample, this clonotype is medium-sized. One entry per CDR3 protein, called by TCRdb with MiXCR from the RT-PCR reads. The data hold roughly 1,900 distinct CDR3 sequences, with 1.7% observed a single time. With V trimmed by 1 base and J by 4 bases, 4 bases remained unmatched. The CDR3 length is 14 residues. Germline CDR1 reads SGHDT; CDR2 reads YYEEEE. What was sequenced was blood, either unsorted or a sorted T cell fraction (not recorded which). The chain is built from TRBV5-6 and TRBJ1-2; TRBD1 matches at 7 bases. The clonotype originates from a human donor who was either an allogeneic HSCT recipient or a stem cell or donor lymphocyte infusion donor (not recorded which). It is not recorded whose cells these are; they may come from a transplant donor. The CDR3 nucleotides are TGTGCCAGCAGCTTGTACCGGACAGGCTATGGCTACACCTTC. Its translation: CASSLYRTGYGYTF.